Each of the 19 T cell receptor beta chains below was sequenced from the same sample in a study of vaccination and CD4 T cells after COVID-19. Treatment specified: roughly ten-day PBMC culture with coronavirus spike peptide pools or control peptides (ViraFEST assay). Sequencing of the DNA from cultured CD4+ T cells was carried out with the Oncomine TCR Beta short-read assay. TCRdb re-called the PCR reads with MiXCR, one entry per CDR3 protein. The data hold around 14,000 distinct CDR3 sequences, with about 50% observed a single time. The antigens these receptors bind are not known. Sequencing input: CD4+ T cells from blood, cultured in vitro. All receptors derive from a human donor who had recovered from COVID-19.

The rearrangement uses TRBV12-3 or TRBV12-4 and TRBJ1-2; D gene ambiguous. The CDR3 length is 12 residues. Trimming took 3 bases from V and 0 from J, leaving 2 bases between them. CDR3 DNA sequence: TGTGCCAGCAGTTTCTCTAACTATGGCTACACCTTC. Its translation: CASSFSNYGYTF.

This rearrangement joins TRBV2 to TRBJ2-2, with a possible D match to TRBD2 (6 bases). The CDR3 is 14 amino acids. Trimming shortened V by 10 bases and J by 2 bases, and 14 bases separated the two germline ends. Germline-derived CDR1 and CDR2 are SNHLY and FYNNEI. Written as DNA, the CDR3 is TGTGCCACCAGCTTAGCGGAAAACACCGGGGAGCTGTTTTTT. It codes for CATSLAENTGELFF.

The chain is built from TRBV20-1 and TRBJ2-1; weak D call: TRBD1 (5 bases). The CDR3 is 14 residues long. CDR1 DFQATT and CDR2 SNEGSKA come from the germline V gene (reference sequence). Trimming removed 3 bases from V and 4 bases from J, with 13 bases in between. The CDR3 DNA follows: TGCAGTGCTAGTCGCCAGGGCCCGTACAATGAGCAGTTCTTC. Translated, it gives CSASRQGPYNEQFF.

This clonotype was picked up a small number of times. The rearrangement joins TRBV6-2 or TRBV6-3 to TRBJ1-5; a possible D gene is TRBD1 (6 bases). This CDR3 region has 14 residues. Trimming left V 8 bases short and J 8 bases short, with 19 bases between. Per the germline V gene, CDR1 is MNHEY and CDR2 is SVGEGT. The CDR3 protein is CASHRGGWEKPQHF. The CDR3 DNA is TGTGCCAGCCATCGGGGGGGCTGGGAAAAGCCCCAGCATTTT.

This chain links TRBV12-3 or TRBV12-4 with TRBJ2-7, with D unclear. The length of the CDR3 is 14 residues. V shed 3 bases and J shed 3 bases, with 12 bases lying between them. The CDR3 nucleotides are TGTGCCAGCAGTTTGCAAGCTTTTATCTACGAGCAGTACTTC. It specifies CASSLQAFIYEQYF.

This chain links TRBV20-1 with TRBJ2-7, with TRBD2 identical over 11 bases. The germline CDR1 and CDR2 sequences are DFQATT and SNEGSKA (reference sequence). The CDR3 has 14 amino acids. V was pared by 5 bases and J by 1 base, with 4 bases of the junction left unmatched. CDR3 DNA sequence: TGCAGTGCTCCGACTAGCGGGAATTCCTACGAGCAGTACTTC. Translated: CSAPTSGNSYEQYF.

This clonotype has just one count. This sequence joins TRBV7-9 and TRBJ2-2; tentatively, D is TRBD2 (5 bases). V shed 3 bases and J shed 0 bases, with 14 bases lying between them. Germline CDR1 and CDR2: SEHNR and FQNEAQ (reference sequence). The CDR3 spans 17 residues. CDR3 coding DNA: TGTGCCAGCAGCTTCTACAGAGGACTTACGAACACCGGGGAGCTGTTTTTT. Protein product: CASSFYRGLTNTGELFF.

This sequence joins TRBV30 and TRBJ1-2, with D tentatively TRBD1 (6 bases). Trimming took 2 bases from V and 4 from J, leaving 17 bases between them. CDR3 length equals 15 residues. CDR1 is GTSNPN, CDR2 SVGIG, per germline (reference sequence). CDR3 sequence (DNA): TGTGCCTGGAGTAAAATCCTACAGGGTCCCTATGGCTACACCTTC. This gives the protein CAWSKILQGPYGYTF. The entire variable domain, with the rest obtained from reference TRBV30 and TRBJ1-2, is as follows: SQTIHQWPATLVQPVGSPLSLECTVEGTSNPNLYWYRQAAGRGLQLLFYSVGIGQISSEVPQNLSASRPQDRQFILSSKKLLLSDSGFYLCAWSKILQGPYGYTFGSGTRLTVV.

This chain joins TRBV20-1 and TRBJ2-2; 7 bases align to TRBD2. Per germline, CDR1 DFQATT and CDR2 SNEGSKA (reference sequence). J gave up 13 bases and V 3 bases, and 8 bases lay outside the gene matches. The length of the CDR3 is 12 residues. The chain's CDR3 is CSARGGDLRLFF. CDR3 in DNA: TGCAGTGCTAGGGGAGGGGACCTCAGGCTGTTTTTT.

The sample holds one count of this clonotype. This chain uses TRBV20-1 with TRBJ2-7; 14 bases map to TRBD2. This CDR3 comprises 14 residues. CDR1 DFQATT and CDR2 SNEGSKA come from the germline V gene (reference sequence). Trimming cost V 5 bases and J 9 bases; bases outside gene matches: 9. The CDR3 DNA reads TGCAGTGCTGACCTGGGACTAGCGGGAGTCTGGCAGTACTTC. Translation gives CSADLGLAGVWQYF.

The rearrangement joins TRBV19 to TRBJ1-6, with 7 bases matching TRBD1. Germline loops: CDR1 LNHDA, CDR2 SQIVND (reference sequence). The CDR3 totals 16 residues. The V gene end was trimmed by 0 bases and the J gene end by 7 bases; junction bases not matched to a gene: 6. This CDR3 reads CASSIDARDSNSPLHF. CDR3 nucleotide sequence: TGTGCCAGTAGTATAGATGCCCGGGACAGCAATTCACCCCTCCACTTT.

The rearrangement uses TRBV30 and TRBJ2-7, with D possibly TRBD2 on 6 matching bases. Germline loops: CDR1 GTSNPN, CDR2 SVGIG (reference sequence). The CDR3 sequence is 13 residues long. V lost 2 bases, J lost 4 bases, and 12 bases lay in between. CDR3 nucleotides: TGTGCCTGGAGTCCGGGACTCCAGTACGAGCAGTACTTC. As protein: CAWSPGLQYEQYF. The full variable domain, with the rest looked up from reference TRBV30 and TRBJ2-7, is SQTIHQWPATLVQPVGSPLSLECTVEGTSNPNLYWYRQAAGRGLQLLFYSVGIGQISSEVPQNLSASRPQDRQFILSSKKLLLSDSGFYLCAWSPGLQYEQYFGPGTRLTVT.

The chain is built from TRBV10-3 and TRBJ1-2; D is ambiguous. CDR3 length: 13 residues. The ends were cut back, 4 bases at V and 3 bases at J, with 9 bases in the middle. CDR1 is ENHRY and CDR2 is SYGVKD in the germline V gene. CDR3 protein: CAISGVGDYGYTF. CDR3 in DNA: TGTGCCATCAGTGGGGTCGGGGACTATGGCTACACCTTC.

This clonotype was observed a handful of times. The CDR3 sequence: CAISKDYEQYF. CDR3 DNA: TGTGCCATCAGTAAGGACTACGAGCAGTACTTC. The rearrangement uses TRBV10-3 and TRBJ2-7; no clear D. Per germline, CDR1 ENHRY and CDR2 SYGVKD. The CDR3 totals 11 residues. The V and J ends lost 5 bases and 3 bases respectively, with 5 bases between them.

The rearrangement uses TRBV2 and TRBJ2-2; D call uncertain. CDR1 and CDR2 from the germline V gene are SNHLY and FYNNEI. This CDR3 comprises 16 residues. The V and J ends lost 6 bases and 4 bases respectively, with 18 bases between them. CDR3 DNA: TGTGCCAGCAGGACTGACTCCGGGCCTCGCACCGGGGAGCTGTTTTTT. This encodes CASRTDSGPRTGELFF.

The V and J genes are TRBV19 and TRBJ2-7; the D gene is possibly TRBD2 (6 bases). The V end lost 4 bases, the J end lost 0 bases, and 10 bases lay between the germline ends. Germline V CDR1 and CDR2: LNHDA, SQIVND (reference sequence). This CDR3 is 14 amino acids long. The CDR3 loop is CASSTIGSSYEQYF. In DNA, the CDR3 is TGTGCCAGTAGTACCATCGGGAGCTCCTACGAGCAGTACTTC.

The chain combines TRBV7-9 with TRBJ1-6; TRBD1 agrees at 7 bases. The V gene's germline CDR1 is SEHNR and CDR2 FQNEAQ (reference sequence). J lost 5 bases, V lost 5 bases, and 6 bases had no gene match. The CDR3 is made up of 15 amino acids. Here the CDR3 reads CASSHRDRNNSPLHF. The CDR3 DNA reads TGTGCCAGCAGCCACCGGGACAGAAATAATTCACCCCTCCACTTT.

This clonotype occurred a few times. The CDR3 nucleotides are TGCAGTGCTCCCGGACTAGCAGGCGAGACCCAGTACTTC. Amino acids: CSAPGLAGETQYF. The J gene is TRBJ2-5, the V gene TRBV20-1; 8 bases agree with TRBD2. The germline V gene has CDR1 DFQATT and CDR2 SNEGSKA (reference sequence). The CDR3 has 13 residues. The V segment lost 5 bases and the J segment 5 bases; nucleotides outside the gene matches: 7.

The rearrangement joins TRBV12-3 or TRBV12-4 to TRBJ1-5, with D maybe TRBD1 (6 bases). The CDR3 totals 16 residues. Trimming removed 3 bases from V and 7 bases from J, with 19 bases in between. This chain's CDR3 is CASSFGGGGPRQPQHF. CDR3 nucleotides: TGTGCCAGCAGTTTTGGCGGTGGGGGCCCCAGACAGCCCCAGCATTTT.